These T cell receptor beta chains were read from a single sample in a study of blood T cells in healthy people across ages. TCRdb reanalysed the 5' RACE reads using MiXCR and keeps one entry per CDR3 protein. The sample yields roughly 1.6 million distinct CDR3 sequences, 30% to 35% seen once. The sequencing sample was made of blood. These receptors all stem from a woman in her 30s in good health. The CDR3 runs from the conserved cysteine through the conserved F or W. A D gene is named only where the DNA matches it firmly. Clone size, where shown, is once, few, many, or a class for clones that have expanded.

TRBJ1-2 NA NA TRBV12-3/TRBV12-4 CASSLRPSDGYTF TGTGCCAGCAGTCTCAGGCCCTCGGATGGCTACACCTTC
TRBJ2-3 TRBD1 few TRBV27 CASKTGGGTDTQYF TGTGCCAGCAAGACAGGGGGCGGCACAGATACGCAGTATTTT
TRBJ2-5 NA once TRBV10-3 CAISLGETQYF TGTGCCATCAGTCTGGGAGAGACCCAGTACTTC
TRBJ1-5 NA NA TRBV15 CATSRDLGQPQHF TGTGCCACCAGCAGAGATCTAGGTCAGCCCCAGCATTTT
TRBJ2-7 TRBD1 many TRBV7-3 CASSPDRVSEQYF TGTGCCAGCAGCCCGGACAGGGTTAGCGAGCAGTACTTC
TRBJ2-3 NA NA TRBV4-1 CASATHGGTDTQYF TGCGCCAGCGCGACCCATGGGGGCACAGATACGCAGTATTTT
TRBJ2-7 NA few TRBV20-1 CSVTNFRDKSSYEQYF TGCAGTGTTACCAACTTCCGGGACAAGAGCTCCTACGAGCAGTACTTC
TRBJ2-5 NA many TRBV20-1 CSAPFAGETQYF TGCAGTGCTCCCTTTGCGGGAGAGACCCAGTACTTC
TRBJ2-5 TRBD2 NA TRBV7-3 CASSPSLAGETQYF TGTGCCAGCAGCCCATCCCTAGCGGGGGAGACCCAGTACTTC
TRBJ1-2 TRBD1 NA TRBV5-1 CASSWGQPYGYTF TGCGCCAGCAGCTGGGGACAGCCCTATGGCTACACCTTC
TRBJ1-1 TRBD1 NA TRBV10-3 CATGQGEDTEAFF TGTGCCACCGGACAGGGTGAGGACACTGAAGCTTTCTTT
TRBJ2-5 NA NA TRBV2 CASRTPGKETQYF TGTGCCAGCAGGACCCCCGGGAAAGAGACCCAGTACTTC
TRBJ1-2 NA NA TRBV16 CASNQFPYGYTF TGTGCCAGCAACCAATTTCCCTATGGCTACACCTTC
TRBJ2-7 TRBD1 NA TRBV12-3/TRBV12-4 CASSPGGTGGNKQYF TGTGCCAGCAGTCCTGGGGGGACAGGGGGAAATAAGCAGTACTTC
TRBJ1-4 NA NA TRBV9 CASSVESGGGATNEKLFF TGTGCCAGCAGCGTAGAATCGGGGGGCGGTGCAACTAATGAAAAACTGTTTTTT
TRBJ2-1 NA NA TRBV12-3/TRBV12-4 CASSRARGSYNEQFF TGTGCCAGCAGCCGGGCGAGGGGATCCTACAATGAGCAGTTCTTC
TRBJ2-7 TRBD2 few TRBV7-2 CASSPLTSWIPEQYF TGTGCCAGCAGCCCGCTGACTAGCTGGATCCCCGAGCAGTACTTC
TRBJ2-1 NA NA TRBV20-1 CSIRTKGSYNEQFF TGCAGTATACGGACTAAGGGCTCCTACAATGAGCAGTTCTTC
TRBJ1-2 NA NA TRBV11-2 CASSHGVHSYGYTF TGTGCCAGCAGCCACGGGGTACACAGTTATGGCTACACCTTC
TRBJ2-1 NA few TRBV6-5 CASSPNGLNEQFF TGTGCCAGCAGTCCCAACGGTCTGAATGAGCAGTTCTTC
TRBJ2-1 NA NA TRBV20-1 CSAVGRGRWNEQFF TGCAGTGCGGTGGGCAGGGGTAGGTGGAATGAGCAGTTCTTC
TRBJ1-2 NA NA TRBV19 CASSSGSLGGYGYTF TGTGCCAGTAGTTCGGGGTCGCTGGGAGGCTATGGCTACACCTTC
TRBJ2-3 NA many TRBV7-3 CASSGGGTQYF TGTGCCAGCAGCGGCGGCGGTACGCAGTATTTT
TRBJ2-1 NA NA TRBV6-5 CASSYMGGASYNEQFF TGTGCCAGCAGTTACATGGGGGGCGCCTCCTACAATGAGCAGTTCTTC
TRBJ1-2 NA once TRBV3-1 CASSQGGAGNGYTF TGTGCCAGCAGCCAAGGGGGCGCCGGTAATGGCTACACCTTC
TRBJ2-3 TRBD1 many TRBV4-1 CASSLTGGRNTDTQYF TGCGCCAGCAGCCTAACAGGGGGACGAAACACAGATACGCAGTATTTT
TRBJ1-2 NA few TRBV14 CASSQGGYGRVYGYTF TGTGCCAGCAGCCAAGGGGGGTACGGCAGGGTCTACGGCTACACCTTC
TRBJ1-5 NA few TRBV20-1 CSARDPGRDVSQPQHF TGCAGTGCTAGAGATCCTGGCAGGGACGTGAGTCAGCCCCAGCATTTT
TRBJ2-1 NA few TRBV10-3 CAAGQGGKVTFF TGTGCCGCCGGGCAGGGTGGGAAAGTTACGTTCTTC
TRBJ2-6 NA few TRBV3-1 CASSQARMRQGLSGANVLTF TGTGCCAGCAGCCAAGCGCGAATGCGGCAAGGCCTCTCTGGGGCCAACGTCCTGACTTTC
TRBJ1-1 TRBD1 NA TRBV9 CASSGDRALMDTEAFF TGTGCCAGCAGCGGGGACAGGGCCCTCATGGACACTGAAGCTTTCTTT
TRBJ1-5 NA many TRBV29-1 CSVGGGSSNQPQHF TGCAGCGTTGGGGGGGGGAGTAGCAATCAGCCCCAGCATTTT
TRBJ2-7 NA NA TRBV20-1 CSASELSYEQYF TGCAGTGCTTCCGAGCTGTCCTACGAGCAGTACTTC